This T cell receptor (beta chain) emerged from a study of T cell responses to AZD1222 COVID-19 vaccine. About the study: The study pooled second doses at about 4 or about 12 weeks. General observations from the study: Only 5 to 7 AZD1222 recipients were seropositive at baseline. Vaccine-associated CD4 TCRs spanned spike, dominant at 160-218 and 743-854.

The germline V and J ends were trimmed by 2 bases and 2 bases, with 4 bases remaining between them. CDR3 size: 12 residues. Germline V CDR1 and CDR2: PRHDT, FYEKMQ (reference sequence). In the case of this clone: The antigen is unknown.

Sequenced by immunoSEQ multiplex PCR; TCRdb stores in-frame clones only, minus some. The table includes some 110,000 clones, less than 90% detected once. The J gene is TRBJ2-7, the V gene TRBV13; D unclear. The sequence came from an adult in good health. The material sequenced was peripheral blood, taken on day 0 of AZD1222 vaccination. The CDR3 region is CASSLSPYEQYF. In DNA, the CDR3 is TGTGCCAGCAGCTTAAGTCCCTACGAGCAGTACTTC. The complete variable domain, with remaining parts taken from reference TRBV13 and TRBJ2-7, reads AAGVIQSPRHLIKEKRETATLKCYPIPRHDTVYWYQQGPGQDPQFLISFYEKMQSDKGSIPDRFSAQQFSDYHSELNMSSLELGDSALYFCASSLSPYEQYFGPGTRLTVT.